The clone carrying this T cell receptor (beta chain) was observed a handful of times. Its matching antigen is unknown. TCRdb redid the calling of the reads with MiXCR, one entry per CDR3 protein. This sample has approximately 910,000 distinct CDR3 sequences, with approximately 33% found just once. This CDR3 contains 15 residues. Germline V gives CDR1 SGHNT, CDR2 YYREEE (reference sequence). Trimming took off 0 bases at V and 1 base at J, with 7 bases between the two ends. The data stem from a study of T cell repertoires in cytomegalovirus infection. Overall study: TCR beta signatures that were public indicated CMV infection and matching HLA type. Study observations and caveats: CMV-specific TCR beta clonotypes restricted by HLA-C dominated the ex vivo response.

Sequenced material: cultured CD8+ T cells from PBMCs, taken from culture after CMV antigen stimulation. The source of this sequence is a human donor in good health (CMV status not recorded). Some clones in this sample may be carry-over from other donors' samples. The chain combines TRBV5-4 with TRBJ2-2; D call uncertain. CDR3 loop: CASSLVLVNTGELFF. The DNA of the CDR3 is TGTGCCAGCAGCTTGGTCTTGGTGAACACCGGGGAGCTGTTTTTT.